The 15 T cell receptor beta chains presented below share a single source sample, sequenced in a study of cytomegalovirus exposure and HLA in healthy donors (dated by TCRdb to the late 2010s). Library creation used the immunoSEQ multiplex PCR assay. The table comes from immuneACCESS by way of TCRdb, which keeps in-frame sequences with V and J called. Part of the clones is missing from these tables; in studies checked, under half for an unresolved V gene and the rest for unknown reasons. The sample table holds some 60,000 clones, of which approximately 96% were seen once. The ten largest clones capture 4% to 5.5% of the sample. Sequenced input: PBMCs. Every receptor here comes from a man between 18 and 35 years old in good health and CMV-seropositive.

This rearrangement joins TRBV11-3 to TRBJ2-3; a possible D gene is TRBD1 (5 bases). Germline-derived CDR1 and CDR2 are SGHNT and YENEEA. Trimming took off 1 base at V and 0 bases at J, with 8 bases between the two ends. The CDR3 covers 15 residues. The CDR3 sequence is CASSLGQGSTDTQYF. CDR3 nucleotides: TGTGCCAGCAGCTTAGGGCAGGGAAGCACAGATACGCAGTATTTT.

J is TRBJ2-5 and V is TRBV5-1, with TRBD2 matching over 7 bases. The germline gives CDR1 SGHRS, CDR2 YFSETQ. This CDR3 has 15 residues. V was clipped by 1 base and J by 4 bases; unmatched bases: 7. CDR3 in amino acids: CASSLRGSGRETQYF. Here the CDR3 DNA reads TGCGCCAGCAGCTTGCGCGGGAGTGGGAGAGAGACCCAGTACTTC.

The gene calls are TRBV11-2 and TRBJ1-1; D might be TRBD1 (6 bases). V lost 3 bases and J lost 8, with 16 bases in between. CDR1 and CDR2 from the germline V gene are SGHAT and FQNNGV. The CDR3 length is 14 residues. The CDR3 DNA reads TGTGCCAGCAGCTTCGAACGTTTTGGGACAGAAGCTTTCTTT. Translating gives CASSFERFGTEAFF.

V and J are TRBV7-6 and TRBJ2-1; 7 nucleotides agree with TRBD1. V shed 2 bases and J 3 bases; nucleotides not matched to a gene: 13. The CDR3 extends over 18 amino acids. Germline loops: CDR1 SGHVS, CDR2 FNYEAQ. This CDR3 reads CASSLSRTKTGNYNEQFF. The CDR3 nucleotides read TGTGCCAGCAGCTTAAGCAGAACTAAGACAGGGAACTACAATGAGCAGTTCTTC.

The V and J genes are TRBV5-8 and TRBJ2-7; D unresolved. CDR1 SGHTS and CDR2 YDEGEE come from the germline V gene. The V end lost 4 bases, the J end lost 6 bases, and 17 bases lay between the germline ends. The length of the CDR3 is 14 residues. As DNA, the CDR3 is TGTGCCAGCAGCCTCCTTCCAGGTGATGGCGAGCAGTACTTC. Encoded protein: CASSLLPGDGEQYF.

This clone has just one count. The rearrangement uses TRBV28 and TRBJ1-2, with a tentative D call TRBD1 (5 bases). The CDR3 totals 14 residues. V was shortened by 6 bases and J by 4 bases, with 15 bases between the two germline ends. Looked up from germline, CDR1 is MDHEN and CDR2 is SYDVKM. DNA for the CDR3: TGTGCCAGCAGCTCCGGGGGGGAGATCTATGGCTACACCTTC. Translated: CASSSGGEIYGYTF.

The chain recombines TRBV28 with TRBJ2-2, with TRBD2 matching over 8 bases. J lost 3 bases, V lost 2 bases, and 2 bases had no gene match. The CDR3 is 15 amino acids. CDR1 and CDR2 from the germline V gene are MDHEN and SYDVKM. The CDR3 protein is CASSLGTRDTGELFF. The CDR3 coding sequence is TGTGCCAGCAGTTTAGGGACTAGAGACACCGGGGAGCTGTTTTTT.

The V call is TRBV11-2, the J call TRBJ2-7, with a weak D call TRBD2 (6 bases). CDR1 and CDR2 (germline): SGHAT, FQNNGV. The germline V and J ends were trimmed by 5 bases and 6 bases, with 17 bases remaining between them. The CDR3 runs 14 residues. This CDR3 reads CASSPLPGVVEQYF. The CDR3 DNA reads as TGTGCCAGCAGCCCCCTTCCGGGAGTCGTCGAGCAGTACTTC.

This clone was detected once. The chain uses TRBV5-4 and TRBJ2-3; the match to TRBD2 covers 11 bases. CDR3 size: 15 residues. Germline CDR1 reads SGHNT; CDR2 reads YYREEE (reference sequence). J lost 6 bases, V lost 4 bases, and 7 bases had no gene match. The CDR3 is CASSTGLAGLDTQYF. The CDR3 DNA reads as TGTGCCAGCAGCACCGGACTAGCGGGTCTCGATACGCAGTATTTT.

The chain is built from TRBV5-5 and TRBJ2-1; D gene uncertain. Trimming pared 2 bases from V and 3 bases from J, leaving 3 bases between. The length of the CDR3 is 12 residues. CDR1 and CDR2 (germline): SGHKS, YYEKEE (reference sequence). CDR3 sequence reads: CASSFSYNEQFF. The CDR3 DNA reads TGTGCCAGCAGCTTTAGCTACAATGAGCAGTTCTTC. The whole variable domain, remainder taken from reference TRBV5-5 and TRBJ2-1, is DAGVTQSPTHLIKTRGQQVTLRCSPISGHKSVSWYQQVLGQGPQFIFQYYEKEERGRGNFPDRFSARQFPNYSSELNVNALLLGDSALYLCASSFSYNEQFFGPGTRLTVL.

The V call is TRBV10-3, the J call TRBJ2-1; weak D call: TRBD2 (6 bases). The CDR3 sequence is 16 residues long. Germline CDR1 ENHRY, CDR2 SYGVKD. The V end lost 3 bases, the J end lost 0 bases, and 12 bases lay between the germline ends. The CDR3 DNA reads as TGTGCCATCAGTGATGAGCTAGCGAGCTCCTACAATGAGCAGTTCTTC. Residues: CAISDELASSYNEQFF.

The chain is built from TRBV25-1 and TRBJ1-1, with unresolved D. The germline V gene has CDR1 MGHDK and CDR2 SYGVNS. V lost 1 base, J lost 1 base, and 10 bases lay in between. The length of the CDR3 is 15 residues. As DNA, the CDR3 is TGTGCCAGCAGTGAATCCCGGACTGGGAACACTGAAGCTTTCTTT. Its translation is CASSESRTGNTEAFF. The variable domain in full, with the rest retrieved from reference TRBV25-1 and TRBJ1-1, is EADIYQTPRYLVIGTGKKITLECSQTMGHDKMYWYQQDPGMELHLIHYSYGVNSTEKGDLSSESTVSRIRTEHFPLTLESARPSHTSQYLCASSESRTGNTEAFFGQGTRLTVV.

The chain combines TRBV2 with TRBJ2-1, with 9 positions matching TRBD1. J lost 5 bases, V lost 5 bases, and 1 base had no gene match. The CDR3 covers 13 residues. Per germline, CDR1 SNHLY and CDR2 FYNNEI. The CDR3 spells CASSRTGDNEQFF. The CDR3 DNA follows: TGTGCCAGCAGTCGGACAGGGGACAATGAGCAGTTCTTC.

The chain combines TRBV5-1 with TRBJ2-3; 8 positions agree with TRBD2. This CDR3 has 11 amino acids. Germline CDR1 and CDR2: SGHRS and YFSETQ. V lost 9 bases, J lost 9 bases, and 6 bases stayed unmatched. The CDR3 reads CATMTSVTQYF. Here the CDR3 DNA reads TGCGCCACCATGACTAGCGTGACGCAGTATTTT. Looking up the rest from reference TRBV5-1 and TRBJ2-3 gives the full variable domain: KAGVTQTPRYLIKTRGQQVTLSCSPISGHRSVSWYQQTPGQGLQFLFEYFSETQRNKGNFPGRFSGRQFSNSRSEMNVSTLELGDSALYLCATMTSVTQYFGPGTRLTVL.

This clone appeared a single time. V gene TRBV6-1 combines with J gene TRBJ2-5; 11 bases agree with TRBD2. There are 15 residues in the CDR3. CDR1 and CDR2 (germline): MNHNS, SASEGT. V was pared by 4 bases and J by 2 bases, with 3 bases of the junction left unmatched. CDR3: CASSGLAGGQETQYF. In nucleotides, the CDR3 is TGTGCCAGCAGTGGGCTAGCGGGGGGTCAAGAGACCCAGTACTTC.